This is a list of T cell receptor beta chains from one sample in a study of identical twins. A single record per CDR3 protein comes from TCRdb applying MiXCR to the 5' RACE reads. Seen here are 200,000 or so distinct CDR3 sequences, 15% observed once, and the top ten hold 35% to 45%. This sample also appeared in a second study, on T cells expressing NK-cell markers.

The specimen sequenced was CD8+ T cells sorted from blood. The source of these receptors is a woman aged 18-30 years in good health. The CDR3 runs from the conserved cysteine through the conserved F or W. Each record gives: D gene, clone size, J gene, V gene, CDR3 DNA, CDR3 protein. A D gene is named only where the DNA matches it firmly. Some rows mark clone size as missing; the rest say once, few, many or name a class of expanded clone.

d_gene: .
abundance: few
j_gene: TRBJ2-7
v_gene: TRBV20-1
CDR3nt: TGCAGTGCTACCTGGACAGTTGGCGAGCAGTACTTC
CDR3aa: CSATWTVGEQYF

d_gene: .
abundance: .
j_gene: TRBJ2-3
v_gene: TRBV10-2
CDR3nt: TGCGCCAGCAGTGAGTCCCCGGGACCGACCACAGATACGCAGTATTTT
CDR3aa: CASSESPGPTTDTQYF

d_gene: .
abundance: few
j_gene: TRBJ2-7
v_gene: TRBV7-9
CDR3nt: TGTGCCAGCAGCTTTCGGGCAGGGCTACAGGAGCAGTACTTC
CDR3aa: CASSFRAGLQEQYF

d_gene: TRBD2
abundance: .
j_gene: TRBJ2-3
v_gene: TRBV9
CDR3nt: TGTGCCAGCAGCGATAGACTAGCGGAGCAGTATTTT
CDR3aa: CASSDRLAEQYF

d_gene: .
abundance: few
j_gene: TRBJ2-7
v_gene: TRBV5-1
CDR3nt: TGCGCCAGCAGCTTGTATCCCCGCCGAGGGGACGAGCAGTACTTC
CDR3aa: CASSLYPRRGDEQYF

d_gene: TRBD1
abundance: .
j_gene: TRBJ1-5
v_gene: TRBV3-1
CDR3nt: TGTGCCAGCAGTCGGACAGGGGGTGGCAATCAGCCCCAGCATTTT
CDR3aa: CASSRTGGGNQPQHF

d_gene: TRBD2
abundance: .
j_gene: TRBJ2-3
v_gene: TRBV6-1
CDR3nt: TGTGCCAGCAGTGAAGACCCGCCTAGCGGGACAAGCACAGATACGCAGTATTTT
CDR3aa: CASSEDPPSGTSTDTQYF

d_gene: .
abundance: .
j_gene: TRBJ2-7
v_gene: TRBV12-3/TRBV12-4
CDR3nt: TGTGCCAGCAGAGCCAGCCCTGACTCCTACGAGCAGTACTTC
CDR3aa: CASRASPDSYEQYF

d_gene: .
abundance: .
j_gene: TRBJ2-5
v_gene: TRBV2
CDR3nt: TGTGCCAGCAGTGAAAGGGGGGGGCTGCCCCAAGAGACCCAGTACTTC
CDR3aa: CASSERGGLPQETQYF

d_gene: .
abundance: few
j_gene: TRBJ2-1
v_gene: TRBV3-1
CDR3nt: TGTGCCAGCTCACCAGGCGGGTCTCGCAATGAGCAGTTCTTC
CDR3aa: CASSPGGSRNEQFF

d_gene: TRBD1
abundance: few
j_gene: TRBJ2-1
v_gene: TRBV11-2
CDR3nt: TGTGCCAGCAGGTTTCGGCCGGGACAGCACAATGAGCAGTTCTTC
CDR3aa: CASRFRPGQHNEQFF

d_gene: TRBD2
abundance: few
j_gene: TRBJ2-1
v_gene: TRBV11-2
CDR3nt: TGTGCCAGCAGCTTAGTTGCGGGGGGGATCAATGAGCAGTTCTTC
CDR3aa: CASSLVAGGINEQFF

d_gene: .
abundance: .
j_gene: TRBJ2-5
v_gene: TRBV9
CDR3nt: TGTGCCAGCAGCGTAGCGGAGACCCAGTACTTC
CDR3aa: CASSVAETQYF

d_gene: TRBD2
abundance: few
j_gene: TRBJ2-7
v_gene: TRBV20-1
CDR3nt: TGCAGTGCTAGGCCCCCGACTAGCGGGAGCCACGAGCAGTACTTC
CDR3aa: CSARPPTSGSHEQYF

d_gene: .
abundance: many
j_gene: TRBJ2-1
v_gene: TRBV3-1
CDR3nt: TGTGCCAGCAGCCATAGGCGGGGCGGTTGGTTCTTC
CDR3aa: CASSHRRGGWFF

d_gene: TRBD1
abundance: .
j_gene: TRBJ2-7
v_gene: TRBV29-1
CDR3nt: TGCAGCTTCTCCGGGACAGGGTTTACCTACGAGCAGTACTTC
CDR3aa: CSFSGTGFTYEQYF

d_gene: TRBD2
abundance: few
j_gene: TRBJ2-1
v_gene: TRBV5-1
CDR3nt: TGCGCCAGCAGCGTCGGACTAGTGAGCAATGAGCAGTTCTTC
CDR3aa: CASSVGLVSNEQFF